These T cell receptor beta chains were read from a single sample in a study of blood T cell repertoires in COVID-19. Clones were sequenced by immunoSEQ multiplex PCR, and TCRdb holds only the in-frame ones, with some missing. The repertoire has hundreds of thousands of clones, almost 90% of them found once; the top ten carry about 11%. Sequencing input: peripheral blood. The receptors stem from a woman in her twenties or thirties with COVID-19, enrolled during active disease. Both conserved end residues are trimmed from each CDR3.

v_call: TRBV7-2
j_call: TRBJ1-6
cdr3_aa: ASSSRPTGDSPLH

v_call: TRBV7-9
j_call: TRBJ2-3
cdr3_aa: ASSLEGEQDTQY

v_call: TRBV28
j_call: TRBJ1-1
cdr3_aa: ASSERQAVAF

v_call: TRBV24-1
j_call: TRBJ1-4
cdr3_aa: ATSASRRGVNEKLF

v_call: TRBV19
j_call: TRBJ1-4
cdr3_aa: ASSSTVTGEKLF

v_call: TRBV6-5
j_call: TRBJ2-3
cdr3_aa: ASSYSSPTDTQY

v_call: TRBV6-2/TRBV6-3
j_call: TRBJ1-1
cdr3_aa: ASSSSGTGNTEAF

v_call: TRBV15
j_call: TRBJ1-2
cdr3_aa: ATSRDSQGKLFGYT

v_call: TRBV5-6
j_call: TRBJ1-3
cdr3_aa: ASSLDRNTIY

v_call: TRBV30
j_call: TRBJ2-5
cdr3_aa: AWAGDGETQY

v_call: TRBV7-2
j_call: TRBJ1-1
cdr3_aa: ASSFRQANTEAF

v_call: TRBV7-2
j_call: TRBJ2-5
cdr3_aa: ASSLAAGGVETQY

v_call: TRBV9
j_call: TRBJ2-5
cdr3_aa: ASSVGGGTQY

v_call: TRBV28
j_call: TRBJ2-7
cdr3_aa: ASRLLLAGGPDEQY

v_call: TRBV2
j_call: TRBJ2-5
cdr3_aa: ASSESRGETQY

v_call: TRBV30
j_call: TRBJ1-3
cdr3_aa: AWSVQFRRESSGNTIY

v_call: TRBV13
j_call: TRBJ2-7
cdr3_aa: ASSFGLAGYEQY

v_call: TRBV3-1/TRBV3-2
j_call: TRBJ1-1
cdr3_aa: ASSQGGGGRSTEAF

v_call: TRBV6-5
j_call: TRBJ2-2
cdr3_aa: ASSYNSGAVAGELF

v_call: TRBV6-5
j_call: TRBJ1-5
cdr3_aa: ASSYTEDGYQPQH

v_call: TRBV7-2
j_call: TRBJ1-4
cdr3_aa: ASSQRTGLGEKLF